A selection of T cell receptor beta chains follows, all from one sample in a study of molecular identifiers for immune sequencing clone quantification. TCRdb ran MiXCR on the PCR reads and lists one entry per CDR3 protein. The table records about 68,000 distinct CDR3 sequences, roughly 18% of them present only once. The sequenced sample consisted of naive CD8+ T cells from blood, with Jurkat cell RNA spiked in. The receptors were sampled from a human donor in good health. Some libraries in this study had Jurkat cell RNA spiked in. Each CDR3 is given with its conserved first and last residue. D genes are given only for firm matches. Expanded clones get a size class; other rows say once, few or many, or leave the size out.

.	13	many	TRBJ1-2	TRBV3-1	CASSQVTAYGYTF	TGTGCCAGCAGCCAAGTCACTGCCTATGGCTACACCTTC
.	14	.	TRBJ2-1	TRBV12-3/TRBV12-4	CASTKLLTHNEQLF	TGTGCCAGCACCAAACTCCTGACACACAATGAGCAGCTCTTC
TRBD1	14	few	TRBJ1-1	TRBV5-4	CASRPDRVDTEAFF	TGTGCCAGCAGACCGGACAGGGTGGATACTGAAGCTTTCTTT
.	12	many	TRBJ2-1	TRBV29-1	CSVEDLANEQFF	TGCAGCGTTGAAGATTTAGCCAATGAGCAGTTCTTC
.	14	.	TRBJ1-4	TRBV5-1	CASSSDRVNEKLFF	TGCGCCAGCAGCTCGGACAGAGTAAATGAAAAACTGTTTTTT
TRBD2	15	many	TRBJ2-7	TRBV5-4	CASSPGTSSAYEQYF	TGTGCCAGTAGTCCGGGGACTAGCTCCGCCTACGAGCAGTACTTC
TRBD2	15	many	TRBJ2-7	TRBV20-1	CSVVPLASGSYEQYF	TGCAGTGTCGTTCCTTTGGCTAGCGGTTCCTACGAGCAGTACTTC
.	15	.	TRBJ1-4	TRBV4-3	CASSQDMEGNEKLFF	TGCGCCAGCAGCCAGGATATGGAAGGTAATGAAAAACTGTTTTTT
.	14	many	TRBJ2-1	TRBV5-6	CASSFPGSYNEQFF	TGTGCCAGCAGCTTTCCTGGGTCCTACAATGAGCAGTTCTTC
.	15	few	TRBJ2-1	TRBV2	CASRETGAGYNEQFF	TGTGCCAGCAGAGAAACAGGGGCGGGGTACAATGAGCAGTTCTTC
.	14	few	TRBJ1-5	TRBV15	CATSWVVGNQPQHF	TGTGCCACCAGCTGGGTAGTAGGCAATCAGCCCCAGCATTTT
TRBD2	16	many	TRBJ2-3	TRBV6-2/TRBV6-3	CASSYLPSSGLDTQYF	TGTGCCAGCAGTTACCTACCCTCTAGCGGGCTAGATACGCAGTATTTT
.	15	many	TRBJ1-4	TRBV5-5	CASSSPGAEAEKLFF	TGTGCCAGCAGCAGTCCAGGGGCTGAGGCTGAAAAACTGTTTTTT
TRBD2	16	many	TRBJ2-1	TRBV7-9	CASSYPAGESYNEQFF	TGTGCCAGCAGTTACCCTGCGGGAGAATCCTACAATGAGCAGTTCTTC
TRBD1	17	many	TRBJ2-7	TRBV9	CASSVEDPGQGSYEQYF	TGTGCCAGCAGCGTAGAGGATCCGGGACAGGGATCCTACGAGCAGTACTTC
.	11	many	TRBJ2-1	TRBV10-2	CASSESSEQFF	TGCGCCAGCAGTGAGTCGAGTGAGCAGTTCTTC
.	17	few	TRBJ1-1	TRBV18	CASSPPPPQAPNTEAFF	TGTGCCAGCTCACCACCTCCCCCACAGGCCCCGAACACTGAAGCTTTCTTT
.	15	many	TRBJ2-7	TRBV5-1	CASSLSSGDLYEQYF	TGCGCCAGCAGCTTGTCGTCAGGGGACCTTTACGAGCAGTACTTC
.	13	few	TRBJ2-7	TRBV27	CASSLSQVHEQYF	TGTGCCAGCAGTTTATCCCAGGTCCACGAGCAGTACTTC
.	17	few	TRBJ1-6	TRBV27	CASSLSRGQTGNSPLHF	TGTGCCAGCAGTTTAAGCAGGGGTCAGACGGGAAATTCACCCCTCCACTTT
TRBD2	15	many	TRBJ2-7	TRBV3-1	CASYAPGLAGGEQYF	TGTGCCAGCTATGCCCCCGGGCTAGCGGGAGGCGAGCAGTACTTC
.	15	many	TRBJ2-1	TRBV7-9	CASSSEGQQGNEQFF	TGTGCCAGCAGCTCGGAGGGCCAACAGGGGAATGAGCAGTTCTTC
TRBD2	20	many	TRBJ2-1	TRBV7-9	CASSPRGGSGILRGTHEQFF	TGTGCCAGCAGCCCTCGAGGAGGTAGCGGGATTCTACGGGGGACCCATGAGCAGTTCTTC
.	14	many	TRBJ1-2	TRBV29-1	CSVGDFGVAYGYTF	TGCAGCGTTGGGGATTTCGGGGTGGCCTATGGCTACACCTTC
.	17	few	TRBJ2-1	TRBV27	CASSLRGDGTSYNEQFF	TGTGCCAGCAGTTTAAGGGGGGACGGAACTAGCTACAATGAGCAGTTCTTC
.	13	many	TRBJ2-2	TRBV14	CASSPYPTGELFF	TGTGCCAGCAGCCCCTACCCGACCGGGGAGCTGTTTTTT
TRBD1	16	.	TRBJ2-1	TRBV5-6	CASSLRQGWSYNEQFF	TGTGCCAGCAGCCTCCGACAGGGTTGGTCCTACAATGAGCAGTTCTTC
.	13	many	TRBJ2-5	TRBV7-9	CASSPPNWETQYF	TGTGCCAGCAGCCCTCCGAATTGGGAGACCCAGTACTTC